This T cell receptor (beta chain) was found in a study (TCRdb year 2017). Describing the broader study: The study used sequence and structural analyses to characterize human CD8+ TCR repertoires recognizing immunodominant viral antigens.

The instrument was an Illumina HiSeq 2500. In TCRdb, the public reads were trimmed at Q25 with fastp and aligned with MiXCR, with productive beta chains retained. When rows share a CDR3 protein, they turn into one entry using the most common DNA and genes. This sample is represented by more than 1,000 distinct CDR3 sequences; 41% of them were singletons. 62% of the sample is held by the ten biggest clonotypes. Based on its abundance in the sample, this clonotype is medium-sized (0.01 to 0.1%). It has no known antigen specificity. One base away there is no much larger clone; base qualities are not given. A distance of 12 bases separates the germline ends of V and J, which lose 3 bases and 9 bases respectively. CDR1 and CDR2, looked up from the germline V gene (reference sequence), are LNHDA and SQIVND. The cysteine opens and the phenylalanine closes a CDR3 of 13 amino acids. Of the read, only the CDR3 DNA is kept; its 39 bases are in frame from base 1.

The full study reports these points: According to the report, the CD8+ TCR repertoires were highly diverse, and those specific to different immunodominant viral antigens were distinct from each other.

The rearranged segments are TRBV19 and TRBJ1-5; no D gene is confidently identified. Sequencing input: CD8+ T cells (not recorded whether cultured). The origin of this receptor is a male donor. CDR3 sequence: CASSMLALGPQHF. The nucleotide sequence reads as follows: TGTGCCAGTAGTATGTTGGCGCTGGGGCCCCAGCATTTT. With the rest looked up from the reference TRBV19 and TRBJ1-5 genes rather than sequenced, the full variable domain is DGGITQSPKYLFRKEGQNVTLSCEQNLNHDAMYWYRQDPGQGLRLIYYSQIVNDFQKGDIAEGYSVSREKKESFPLTVTSAQKNPTAFYLCASSMLALGPQHFGDGTRLSIL.